The T cell receptor beta chain described here comes from a study of shared clonotypes between healthy human individuals. Study overall: CD4 naive and CD4 memory each took three plates per donor, while CD8 naive took two and CD8 memory one.

Concerning this clone: The antigen remains undetermined.

Template for every sorted-subset replicate PCR totaled around 210 ng DNA, approximately 30,000 T cell genomes. Clones were sequenced by immunoSEQ multiplex PCR, and TCRdb holds only the in-frame ones, with some missing. The data contain about 2.2 million clones, just over 90% of them singletons. This CDR3 comprises 15 residues. The ends lost 5 bases at V and 5 bases at J; junction bases unmatched: 10. From germline, CDR1 is SGHAT and CDR2 FQNNGV. CD8 cells classed as naive were CD45RO-negative and positively selected for CCR7, excluding terminally differentiated effector memory CD45RA+ cells. Study-wide findings and caveats: What naive subsets generally showed was a larger estimated richness than memory subsets showed.

The chain recombines TRBV11-2 with TRBJ2-5; 8 nucleotides match TRBD1. The TCR originated in a young man in good health. Some clones in this sample may be carry-over from other donors' samples. Specimen: naive CD8+ T cells from PBMCs. The CDR3 is CASSLNRGYRETQYF. CDR3 sequence (DNA): TGTGCCAGCAGCCTAAACAGGGGGTACAGGGAGACCCAGTACTTC.